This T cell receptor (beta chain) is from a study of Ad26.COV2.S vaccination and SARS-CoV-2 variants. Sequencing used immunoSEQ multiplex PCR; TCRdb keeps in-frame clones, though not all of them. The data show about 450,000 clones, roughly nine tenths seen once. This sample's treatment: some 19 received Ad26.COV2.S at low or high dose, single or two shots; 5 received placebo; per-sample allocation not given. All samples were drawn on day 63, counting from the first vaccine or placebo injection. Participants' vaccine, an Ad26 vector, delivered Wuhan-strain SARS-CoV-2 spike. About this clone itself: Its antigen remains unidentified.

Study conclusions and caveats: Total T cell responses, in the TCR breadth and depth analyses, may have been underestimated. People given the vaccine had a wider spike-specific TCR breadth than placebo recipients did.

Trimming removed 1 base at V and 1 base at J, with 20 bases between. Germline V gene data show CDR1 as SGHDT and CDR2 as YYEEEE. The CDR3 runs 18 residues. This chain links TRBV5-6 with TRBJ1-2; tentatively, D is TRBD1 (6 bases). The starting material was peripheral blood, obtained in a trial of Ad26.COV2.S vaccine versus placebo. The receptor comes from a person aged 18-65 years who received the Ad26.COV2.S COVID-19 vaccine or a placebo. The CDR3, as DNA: TGTGCCAGCAGCTTGTTTAGGTATTTGGGACATCTTAACTATGGCTACACCTTC. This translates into CASSLFRYLGHLNYGYTF.